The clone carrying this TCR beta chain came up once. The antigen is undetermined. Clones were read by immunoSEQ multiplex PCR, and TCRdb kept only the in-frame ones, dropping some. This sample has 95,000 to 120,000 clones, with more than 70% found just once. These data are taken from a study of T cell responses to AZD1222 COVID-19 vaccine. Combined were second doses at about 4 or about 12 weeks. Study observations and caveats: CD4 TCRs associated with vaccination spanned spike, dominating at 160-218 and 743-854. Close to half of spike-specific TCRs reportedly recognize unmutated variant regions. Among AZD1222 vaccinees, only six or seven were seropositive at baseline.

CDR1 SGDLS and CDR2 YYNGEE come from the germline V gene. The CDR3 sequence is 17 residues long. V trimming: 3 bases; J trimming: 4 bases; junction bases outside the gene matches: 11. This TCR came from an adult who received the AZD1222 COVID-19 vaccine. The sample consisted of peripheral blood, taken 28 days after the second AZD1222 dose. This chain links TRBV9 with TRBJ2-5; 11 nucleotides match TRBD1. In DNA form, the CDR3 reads TGTGCCAGCAGCGCCCGGACAGGGGGCGAGGTAGGAGAGACCCAGTACTTC. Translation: CASSARTGGEVGETQYF.